This T cell receptor (beta chain) was sequenced for a study of blood T cell repertoires in COVID-19. The table came from immunoSEQ multiplex PCR; TCRdb's copy has only in-frame clones and leaves some out. This sample has 250,000 or so clones, with about three quarters found just once. The sequence derives from a woman older than 75 with acute or convalescent COVID-19. Specimen: peripheral blood.

CDR3 amino acids: CASSPIAGEYNEQFF. The CDR3 nucleotides read TGTGCCAGCAGCCCAATAGCGGGAGAGTACAATGAGCAGTTCTTC. V usage is TRBV14 and J usage is TRBJ2-1; TRBD2 matches at 9 bases. CDR1 SGHDN and CDR2 FVKESK come from the germline V gene. This CDR3 is 15 amino acids long. V lost 4 bases to trimming and J lost 4 bases; unmatched junction nucleotides: 5.